Below, 30 T cell receptor beta chains from the same sample are listed, as sequenced in a study of T cell changes during pregnancy in multiple sclerosis. Sequencing was performed with immunoSEQ multiplex PCR; in TCRdb, only in-frame clones are kept and a portion is missing. The sample has around 60,000 clones, about 93% seen once. The sequencing used peripheral blood, collected in the third trimester of pregnancy. Every receptor here comes from a female donor in good health, enrolled as a control in a pregnancy study.

The CDR3 DNA is TGTGCCAGCAGCCAGAGCGGGAGGCCAGATACGCAGTATTTT. It encodes CASSQSGRPDTQYF. J is TRBJ2-3 and V is TRBV5-8; 9 positions agree with TRBD2. Germline CDR1 SGHTS, CDR2 YDEGEE. Trimming at V came to 4 bases and at J to 4 bases, leaving 4 bases not matched to a gene. The CDR3 totals 14 residues.

The genes are TRBV5-1 and TRBJ2-1; TRBD2 agrees at 8 bases. Germline V gene data show CDR1 as SGHRS and CDR2 as YFSETQ. This CDR3 has 16 amino acids. J lost 1 base, V lost 0 bases, and 3 bases had no gene match. Here the CDR3 DNA reads TGCGCCAGCAGCTTGGGGCTAGCGGGTTCCTACAATGAGCAGTTCTTC. It is translated as CASSLGLAGSYNEQFF.

J is TRBJ2-5 and V is TRBV19; D ambiguous. The V end lost 2 bases, the J end lost 2 bases, and 6 bases lay between the germline ends. The germline V gene has CDR1 LNHDA and CDR2 SQIVND (reference sequence). The CDR3 sequence is 13 residues long. CDR3: CASSINNQETQYF. The CDR3 region has the DNA TGTGCCAGTAGTATAAATAATCAAGAGACCCAGTACTTC.

The chain couples TRBV14 to TRBJ2-7, with a possible D match to TRBD2 (5 bases). From germline, CDR1 is SGHDN and CDR2 FVKESK. The V gene lost 5 bases and the J gene lost 5 bases, with 16 bases spanning the gap. The CDR3 length is 14 residues. The CDR3 region has the DNA TGTGCCAGCAGCGCAGCAACCGCCGGGGACGAGCAGTACTTC. Protein sequence: CASSAATAGDEQYF. The full variable domain, rest sourced from reference TRBV14 and TRBJ2-7, is EAGVTQFPSHSVIEKGQTVTLRCDPISGHDNLYWYRRVMGKEIKFLLHFVKESKQDESGMPNNRFLAERTGGTYSTLKVQPAELEDSGVYFCASSAATAGDEQYFGPGTRLTVT.

The chain couples TRBV18 to TRBJ2-7; 7 nucleotides align to TRBD1. CDR3 size: 16 residues. Germline values: CDR1 KGHSH, CDR2 LQKENI. V gave up 3 bases and J gave up 6 bases; unmatched junction bases: 14. The CDR3 bases are TGTGCCAGCTCACCCTTAGGATGGCGCGAGGGGGCCGAGCAGTACTTC. This sequence encodes CASSPLGWREGAEQYF.

V and J are TRBV28 and TRBJ1-4; TRBD1 agrees at 7 bases. CDR1 and CDR2 from the germline V gene are MDHEN and SYDVKM. V was clipped by 7 bases and J by 7 bases; unmatched bases: 6. This CDR3 is 13 amino acids long. In DNA form, the CDR3 reads TGTGCCAGCAAAAGGGGGCCGGGTGAAAAACTGTTTTTT. Residues: CASKRGPGEKLFF.

The genes are TRBV11-2 and TRBJ2-1; D may be TRBD1 (6 bases). The CDR3 is made up of 14 amino acids. V dropped 4 bases and J dropped 5 bases, with 12 bases sitting between them. Germline V gene sequence: CDR1 SGHAT, CDR2 FQNNGV. The CDR3: CASSSWDTHNEQFF. In nucleotides, the CDR3 is TGTGCCAGCAGCTCATGGGACACCCACAATGAGCAGTTCTTC.

The chain recombines TRBV6-1 with TRBJ1-1, with TRBD1 matching over 7 bases. With 5 bases clipped from V and 3 bases from J, the junction kept 3 bases outside the gene matches. CDR1 and CDR2 (germline): MNHNS, SASEGT. The CDR3 runs to 13 residues. The CDR3 here is CASSLTGDTEAFF. CDR3 DNA sequence: TGTGCCAGCAGTCTAACAGGGGACACTGAAGCTTTCTTT.

The V and J genes are TRBV9 and TRBJ2-3, with 7 bases aligning to TRBD2. Germline assignment: CDR1 SGDLS and CDR2 YYNGEE. The CDR3 has 14 residues. The ends lost 4 bases at V and 6 bases at J; junction bases unmatched: 8. The CDR3 protein is CASSPTSGGDTQYF. CDR3 DNA sequence: TGTGCCAGCAGCCCCACCTCCGGGGGGGATACGCAGTATTTT.

This clone appeared once. The chain combines TRBV5-6 with TRBJ2-7; D is undetermined. With 3 bases removed from V and 3 bases from J, the gap between germline ends came to 7 bases. Per the germline V gene, CDR1 is SGHDT and CDR2 is YYEEEE. The CDR3 is 12 residues long. CDR3 DNA sequence: TGTGCCAGCAGCTCCTACAGCTACGAGCAGTACTTC. The encoded protein is CASSSYSYEQYF.

The genes are TRBV30 and TRBJ1-2; tentative D call: TRBD1 (6 bases). CDR3 length: 13 residues. Germline V CDR1 and CDR2: GTSNPN, SVGIG (reference sequence). V was pared by 0 bases and J by 5 bases, with 10 bases between. For the CDR3, the DNA is TGTGCCTGGAGTGTACAGGGCCAATATGGCTACACCTTC. Translating gives CAWSVQGQYGYTF. Variable domain in full (rest from reference TRBV30 and TRBJ1-2): SQTIHQWPATLVQPVGSPLSLECTVEGTSNPNLYWYRQAAGRGLQLLFYSVGIGQISSEVPQNLSASRPQDRQFILSSKKLLLSDSGFYLCAWSVQGQYGYTFGSGTRLTVV.

The V gene is TRBV6-6, the J gene TRBJ1-2, with D unclear. The germline gives CDR1 MNHNY, CDR2 SVGAGI (reference sequence). The CDR3 has 11 residues. The V end lost 10 bases, the J end lost 3 bases, and 9 bases lay between the germline ends. The CDR3 coding sequence is TGTGCCACCGAGGCATACTATGGCTACACCTTC. Translating gives CATEAYYGYTF.

The CDR3 DNA reads as TGTGCCAGCAGTCTTACAGGGGGCGGCTACGAGCAGTACTTC. It translates to CASSLTGGGYEQYF. The chain couples TRBV11-2 to TRBJ2-7; TRBD1 agrees at 9 bases. The CDR3 spans 14 residues. CDR1 SGHAT and CDR2 FQNNGV come from the germline V gene. Trimming at V came to 6 bases and at J to 3 bases, leaving 6 bases not matched to a gene.

CDR3 sequence: CASSEGTSGGADTQYF. The CDR3 DNA follows: TGTGCCAGCAGTGAGGGGACTAGCGGGGGGGCAGATACGCAGTATTTT. The chain recombines TRBV6-4 with TRBJ2-3, with 16 bases lining up with TRBD2. CDR1 is MRHNA, CDR2 SNTAGT, per germline. The V gene end was trimmed by 3 bases and the J gene end by 4 bases; junction bases not matched to a gene: 1. The CDR3 extends over 16 amino acids.

The rearrangement uses TRBV7-2 and TRBJ2-2, with TRBD1 matching 7 bases. Per germline, CDR1 SGHTA and CDR2 FQGNSA. With V trimmed by 3 bases and J by 1 base, 5 bases remained unmatched. The CDR3 totals 16 residues. CDR3 sequence (DNA): TGTGCCAGCAGCTTTACCGGGACAGTGAACACCGGGGAGCTGTTTTTT. Residues: CASSFTGTVNTGELFF.

The gene calls are TRBV6-5 and TRBJ2-7; 12 nucleotides line up with TRBD2. The germline CDR1 and CDR2 sequences are MNHEY and SVGAGI. V lost 6 bases and J lost 4; bases outside the gene matches: 7. The CDR3 length is 15 residues. The CDR3 reads CASRLLAGGSYEQYF. In DNA form, the CDR3 reads TGTGCCAGCAGGCTACTAGCGGGAGGCTCTTACGAGCAGTACTTC.

This clone showed up just a few times. The V call is TRBV7-2, the J call TRBJ1-1, with D perhaps TRBD1 (6 bases). Trimming left V 5 bases short and J 6 bases short, with 13 bases between. CDR1 and CDR2 (germline): SGHTA, FQGNSA. The CDR3 has 13 amino acids. The CDR3, as DNA: TGTGCCAGCAGCCCACAGGGTATAGCTGAAGCTTTCTTT. Protein: CASSPQGIAEAFF.

The rearrangement uses TRBV4-3 and TRBJ2-2; TRBD2 matches at 12 bases. Germline values: CDR1 LGHNA, CDR2 YSLEER. With V trimmed by 4 bases and J by 3 bases, 3 bases remained unmatched. The CDR3 is made up of 16 amino acids. The CDR3 reads CASSLRLAGDTGELFF. The CDR3 DNA sequence: TGCGCCAGCAGCCTAAGACTAGCGGGAGACACCGGGGAGCTGTTTTTT.

J is TRBJ2-1 and V is TRBV9; D call uncertain. This CDR3 is 13 amino acids long. V was shortened by 0 bases and J by 5 bases, with 6 bases between the two germline ends. Per the germline V gene, CDR1 is SGDLS and CDR2 is YYNGEE. This chain's CDR3 is CASSVGLDNEQFF. In nucleotides, the CDR3 is TGTGCCAGCAGCGTAGGGCTCGACAATGAGCAGTTCTTC.

The CDR3 region has the DNA TGCAGCGTCGGGGGGGATGACAGGGGGCACAATGAGCAGTTCTTC. This gives the protein CSVGGDDRGHNEQFF. The chain carries TRBV29-1 and TRBJ2-1, with TRBD1 matching over 10 bases. This CDR3 contains 15 residues. V lost 6 bases to trimming and J lost 5 bases; unmatched junction nucleotides: 10. CDR1 and CDR2 from the germline V gene are SQVTM and ANQGSEA.

The CDR3 DNA follows: TGTGCCAGCAGCTTAAACATCCACACCGGGGAGCTGTTTTTT. Amino acids: CASSLNIHTGELFF. V usage is TRBV5-6 and J usage is TRBJ2-2; D unclear. V lost 2 bases, J lost 3 bases, and 8 bases lay in between. Germline V CDR1 and CDR2: SGHDT, YYEEEE. CDR3 length: 14 amino acids.

J is TRBJ1-1 and V is TRBV5-4; weak D call: TRBD1 (5 bases). The CDR3 extends over 14 amino acids. Per germline, CDR1 SGHNT and CDR2 YYREEE (reference sequence). Trimming cost V 2 bases and J 4 bases, with 12 bases left between them. The CDR3 DNA follows: TGTGCCAGCAGCTTCTCGGGGGGTGGCACTGAAGCTTTCTTT. Translating it yields CASSFSGGGTEAFF.

The chain carries TRBV5-6 and TRBJ2-7, with TRBD1 matching 8 bases. This CDR3 has 12 amino acids. Germline V CDR1 and CDR2: SGHDT, YYEEEE. V dropped 4 bases and J dropped 5; count of bases not matched to a gene: 2. Here the CDR3 DNA reads TGTGCCAGCAGCGCGGACAGGGACGAGCAGTACTTC. This gives the protein CASSADRDEQYF.

The V call is TRBV19, the J call TRBJ1-4; 7 nucleotides agree with TRBD1. This CDR3 comprises 16 residues. Germline V CDR1 and CDR2: LNHDA, SQIVND (reference sequence). The V gene end was trimmed by 4 bases and the J gene end by 8 bases; junction bases not matched to a gene: 13. CDR3 DNA sequence: TGTGCCAGTAGTACCCAGCGACAGGGTCAGAAAGAAAAACTGTTTTTT. Encoded protein: CASSTQRQGQKEKLFF.

This clone showed up just once. The chain couples TRBV2 to TRBJ2-2; 7 nucleotides match TRBD2. CDR1 SNHLY and CDR2 FYNNEI come from the germline V gene. CDR3 length: 15 residues. With 5 bases clipped from V and 1 base from J, the junction kept 4 bases outside the gene matches. The CDR3 DNA reads TGTGCCAGCAGTCCCGAGCGGGAGAACACCGGGGAGCTGTTTTTT. Translated: CASSPERENTGELFF.

The genes are TRBV5-8 and TRBJ2-1; the match to TRBD1 covers 8 bases. The CDR3 loop spans 15 amino acids. The germline V gene has CDR1 SGHTS and CDR2 YDEGEE. J gave up 3 bases and V 3 bases, and 5 bases lay outside the gene matches. The CDR3 reads CASSYRGMSYNEQFF. CDR3 DNA sequence: TGTGCCAGCAGCTACAGGGGGATGAGCTACAATGAGCAGTTCTTC.

This clone has just a few counts. The chain recombines TRBV13 with TRBJ1-1, with 8 nucleotides matching TRBD1. J gave up 1 base and V 5 bases, and 9 bases lay outside the gene matches. From germline, CDR1 is PRHDT and CDR2 FYEKMQ (reference sequence). The CDR3 length is 16 residues. CDR3 region: CASSQRQGRGNTEAFF. CDR3 nucleotide sequence: TGTGCCAGCAGCCAGCGACAGGGGCGAGGGAACACTGAAGCTTTCTTT.

The chain joins TRBV6-5 to TRBJ1-1, with D hard to call. The germline gives CDR1 MNHEY, CDR2 SVGAGI. The V end was cut by 8 bases, the J end by 2 bases, with 6 bases between. The CDR3 loop spans 11 amino acids. Written as DNA, the CDR3 is TGTGCCAGCCGGGGTAACACTGAAGCTTTCTTT. It is translated as CASRGNTEAFF.

The chain carries TRBV27 and TRBJ1-1; possibly TRBD1 for D (5 bases). The CDR3 length is 13 residues. V was cut by 4 bases and J by 3 bases, with 9 bases left in between. Germline assignment: CDR1 MNHEY and CDR2 SMNVEV (reference sequence). The CDR3 DNA follows: TGTGCCAGCAGTTCAGACAGATACACTGAAGCTTTCTTT. Translated: CASSSDRYTEAFF.

The chain links TRBV21-1 to TRBJ1-1; TRBD1 is the table's D call, not checked against the DNA. TRBV21-1 is designated a pseudogene. The CDR3 runs to 17 residues. CDR3 protein: CASSKALSEDMNTEAFF. The CDR3 region has the DNA TGTGCCAGCAGCAAAGCGCTTTCGGAAGACATGAACACTGAAGCTTTCTTT.